Below, 4 T cell receptor beta chains from the same sample are listed, as sequenced in a study of blood T cell repertoires in COVID-19. TCRdb keeps only in-frame clones here, not all; method: immunoSEQ multiplex PCR. The sample shows 200,000 to 250,000 clones, about four fifths of them seen only once. Sequenced material: peripheral blood. The origin of the receptors is an elderly woman with COVID-19, enrolled during active disease.

The chain has TRBV5-1 and TRBJ1-1, with 7 bases fitting TRBD1. CDR1 and CDR2 from the germline V gene are SGHRS and YFSETQ. The V gene end was trimmed by 3 bases and the J gene end by 5 bases; junction bases not matched to a gene: 10. The CDR3 runs to 15 residues. CDR3 residues: CASSWDSPWLTEAFF. CDR3 coding DNA: TGCGCCAGCAGCTGGGACAGCCCTTGGTTAACTGAAGCTTTCTTT.

The chain joins TRBV28 to TRBJ2-3; tentatively, D is TRBD1 (6 bases). Germline CDR1 reads MDHEN; CDR2 reads SYDVKM. The V end was cut by 6 bases, the J end by 4 bases, with 23 bases between. The CDR3 is 17 amino acids. The CDR3 here is CASSRSLLGRGADTQYF. CDR3 in DNA: TGTGCCAGCAGCCGCTCCCTACTAGGCAGGGGCGCAGATACGCAGTATTTT.

This chain joins TRBV19 and TRBJ2-4, with D possibly TRBD2 on 6 matching bases. The CDR3 sequence is 12 residues long. V lost 6 bases and J lost 6, with 9 bases in between. The germline CDR1 and CDR2 sequences are LNHDA and SQIVND (reference sequence). The CDR3 loop is CASRSSGNIQYF. CDR3 sequence (DNA): TGTGCCAGTAGGAGTAGCGGAAACATTCAGTACTTC.

The chain carries TRBV5-5 and TRBJ1-4; TRBD1 is a possible D gene (5 bases). CDR3 size: 14 residues. V was shortened by 4 bases and J by 7 bases, with 14 bases between the two germline ends. The germline V gene encodes CDR1 SGHKS and CDR2 YYEKEE (reference sequence). The CDR3 here is CASSLTALGEKLFF. The CDR3 nucleotides are TGTGCCAGCAGCCTGACAGCTCTGGGTGAAAAACTGTTTTTT.